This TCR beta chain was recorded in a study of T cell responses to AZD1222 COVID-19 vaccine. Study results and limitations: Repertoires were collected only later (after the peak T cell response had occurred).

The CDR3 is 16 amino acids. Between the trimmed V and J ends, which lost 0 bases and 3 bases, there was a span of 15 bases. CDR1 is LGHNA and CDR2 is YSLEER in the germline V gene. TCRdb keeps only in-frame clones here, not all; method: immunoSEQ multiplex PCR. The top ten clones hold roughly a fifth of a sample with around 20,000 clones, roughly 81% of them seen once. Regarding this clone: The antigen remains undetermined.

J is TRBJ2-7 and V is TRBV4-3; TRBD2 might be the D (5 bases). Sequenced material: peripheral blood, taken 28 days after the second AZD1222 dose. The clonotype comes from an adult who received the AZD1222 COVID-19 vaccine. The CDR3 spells CASSQDGNSRSYEQYF. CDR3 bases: TGCGCCAGCAGCCAAGACGGGAACAGCAGGAGCTACGAGCAGTACTTC.